This TCR beta chain was identified in a study of T cell responses to AZD1222 COVID-19 vaccine (dated by TCRdb to the early 2020s). Concerning the study at large: AZD1222 recipients whose second dose came at about 4 weeks and those whose second dose came at about 12 weeks were combined into one group, since spike-specific TCR depth and breadth did not differ between the two schedules. TCR sequencing was performed for roughly 250 trial participants, of whom about 200 were given two doses of AZD1222 and about 25 were given two doses of MenACWY control vaccine. Trial participants were enrolled by age into 18-55, 56-69 and 70-plus year subgroups, with roughly 160, 29 and 62 TCR-sequenced participants respectively. Paper-wide results and their limitations: Most participants were white British and females outnumbered males, and the authors suggested that clonal diversity may have been underestimated. Conclusions about previously exposed vaccinees are limited, since just 6 or 7 AZD1222 recipients were seropositive for SARS-CoV-2 at baseline. Because no day 14 peak-response samples were available, repertoires were characterized only after the peak T cell response. Reportedly, almost half of the unique spike-specific TCRs recognized epitopes lying outside the regions that are mutated in the B.1.351 and B.1.1.7 variants. After two AZD1222 doses, both the breadth and the depth of spike-specific TCRs were significantly higher than at day 0 and than in MenACWY recipients. The vaccine-associated CD4 TCRs covered the entire spike protein, and the dominant responses fell in regions 160-218 and 743-854. The 56-69-year group was small, and its depth increase did not reach significance, likely because of low power.

The CDR3 numbers 12 residues from cysteine through phenylalanine. Of all the DNA, just the CDR3 is kept, 36 bases in frame from base 1. Based on the germline V gene, the CDR1 and CDR2 sequences are SNHLY and FYNNEI. The V and J ends are trimmed by 8 bases and 1 base, leaving 8 bases between them. The time point label here, explained by the study, means: baseline before first vaccination. Vaccinee samples were obtained from the UK trials COV001 and COV002, which included a single-blind randomized controlled phase 2/3 trial of AZD1222 (ChAdOx1 nCoV-19) in healthy adults. For TCRbeta chain sequencing, PBMC samples were collected from trial participants at day 0 and at day 28 after the second dose. In regard to this clone: Its cognate antigen has yet to be identified. It has no much larger one-base neighbor in the sample; base qualities were not kept.

The CDR3 regions of human TCRbeta chains were analyzed by immunosequencing. The paper's processing steps were these. Repertoire TCRs were matched against a reference library of SARS-CoV-2-specific TCRs generated with the MIRA antigen-specificity platform. Breadth meant the fraction of unique TCRs that were SARS-CoV-2-associated, whereas depth meant the fraction of total T cells that were SARS-CoV-2-associated. Using the MIRA data, each spike-specific TCR was mapped to the spike region that the TCR reacts to and placed in a CD4 or CD8 class. Log10-transformed breadth and depth values were compared by one-way ANOVA with Sidak's multiple comparisons tests. In TCRdb, the immuneACCESS table is reduced to in-frame sequences with V and J assigned. These tables do not hold every clone; where another copy was compared, an unresolved V gene accounts for under half, and the others remain unexplained. Clone size and V and J calls were adopted from that table, with D and trimming inferred from the DNA. This sample has about 130,000 clones in its table, and 93% of those were observed once. The top ten clonotypes cover roughly 0.87% of the sample.

This TCR was recovered from an adult in good health. Specimen: peripheral blood, collected on day 0 of AZD1222 vaccination. Here the chain combines TRBV2 and TRBJ1-1, with TRBD1 perhaps the D gene, on 5 matching bases. The CDR3 region reads CASGTQNTEAFF. The DNA sequence is given as TGTGCCAGCGGGACGCAGAACACTGAAGCTTTCTTT.